This entry concerns a single T cell receptor beta chain. Its target is unknown. The sample comes from a study of long-term antiretroviral therapy in people with HIV. Study results and caveats: Compared with controls, HIV repertoires showed narrower CDR3 length ranges.

At the survey level, the v3.0 immunoSEQ assay was run. Some clones are missing from TCRdb's copy, which holds only in-frame ones; the method was immunoSEQ multiplex PCR. The sample consists of 15,000 or so clones, 81% of them appearing once. The sequencing used unsorted PBMCs, collected about 1.2 years before starting antiretroviral therapy. This sequence originates from a man aged 25-40 years with HIV.

CDR3 in amino acids: CATQAGLGRETQYF. The CDR3 nucleotides read TGTGCCACCCAGGCCGGGCTAGGGCGGGAGACCCAGTACTTC. The chain couples TRBV10-3 to TRBJ2-5, with D unclear. The V end lost 10 bases, the J end lost 5 bases, and 20 bases lay between the germline ends. The CDR3 length is 14 residues. The V gene's germline CDR1 is ENHRY and CDR2 SYGVKD.